This TCR beta chain was captured in a study of vaccination effects on CD4 cells after COVID-19. For the study at large: From two convalescent patients, samples were taken 16 days and one week before vaccination. General study points: Convalescent patients were scarce, and early post-infection timepoints were absent. Marked clonal contraction of infection- and vaccine-induced clones was seen late after vaccination.

The protocol was immunoSEQ multiplex PCR, while the TCRdb copy is restricted to in-frame clones and leaves out a portion. The sample records roughly 70,000 clones, 73% being singletons. ViraFEST used viral peptide pools to expand antigen-specific CD4+ T cells before sequencing. After less than twelve days in culture, the CD4+ T cells were isolated. Between March and December 2020, the person had a SARS-CoV-2 infection that PCR confirmed. Wells containing 1.5 million to 2.5 million PBMC each were cultured with 10 IU/ml IL-2 and around 10 ug/ml peptides. V lost 2 bases and J 4 bases, leaving 17 bases between the germline ends. Germline-derived CDR1 and CDR2 are GTSNPN and SVGIG (reference sequence). CDR3 length: 15 amino acids. Of note for this clone: Its cognate antigen is unknown.

The TCR originated in a human donor who had a prior SARS-CoV-2 infection. The rearrangement joins TRBV30 to TRBJ1-1, with D perhaps TRBD1 (5 bases). The specimen was CD4+ T cells from PBMCs cultured with HIV peptides, collected before COVID-19 vaccination. Sample subset: HIV-1 Nef peptide pool negative control/reference culture. This CDR3 is CAWSSNGRVATEAFF. The CDR3 DNA reads TGTGCCTGGAGTTCCAACGGCAGGGTGGCCACTGAAGCTTTCTTT.